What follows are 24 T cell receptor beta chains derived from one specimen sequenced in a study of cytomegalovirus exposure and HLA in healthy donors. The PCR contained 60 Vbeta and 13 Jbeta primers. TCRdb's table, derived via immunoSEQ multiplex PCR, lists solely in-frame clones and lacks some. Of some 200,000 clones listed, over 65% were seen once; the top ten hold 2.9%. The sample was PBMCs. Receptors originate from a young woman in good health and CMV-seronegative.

The CDR3: CASSPSPRGTEAFF. The DNA for the CDR3 is TGCGCCAGCAGCCCCAGCCCCAGGGGGACTGAAGCTTTCTTT. The rearrangement links TRBV5-1 to TRBJ1-1; 7 nucleotides match TRBD1. J lost 5 bases, V lost 4 bases, and 8 bases had no gene match. This CDR3 region has 14 residues. Looked up from germline, CDR1 is SGHRS and CDR2 is YFSETQ.

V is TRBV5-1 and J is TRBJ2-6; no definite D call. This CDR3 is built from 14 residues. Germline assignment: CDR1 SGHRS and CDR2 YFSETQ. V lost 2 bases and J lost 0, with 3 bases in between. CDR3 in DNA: TGCGCCAGCAGCTTCCACTCTGGGGCCAACGTCCTGACTTTC. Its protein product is CASSFHSGANVLTF.

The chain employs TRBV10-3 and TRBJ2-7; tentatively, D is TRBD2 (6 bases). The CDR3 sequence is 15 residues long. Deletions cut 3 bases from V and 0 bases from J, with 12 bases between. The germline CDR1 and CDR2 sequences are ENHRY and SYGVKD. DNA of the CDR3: TGTGCCATCAGTGACGGCGGGACGGTCTCCTACGAGCAGTACTTC. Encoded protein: CAISDGGTVSYEQYF.

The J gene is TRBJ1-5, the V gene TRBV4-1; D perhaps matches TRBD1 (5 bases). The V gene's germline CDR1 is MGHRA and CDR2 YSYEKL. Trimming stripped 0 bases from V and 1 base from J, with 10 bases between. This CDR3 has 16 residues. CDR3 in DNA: TGCGCCAGCAGCCAAGAGGGGGGACTCAGCAATCAGCCCCAGCATTTT. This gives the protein CASSQEGGLSNQPQHF.

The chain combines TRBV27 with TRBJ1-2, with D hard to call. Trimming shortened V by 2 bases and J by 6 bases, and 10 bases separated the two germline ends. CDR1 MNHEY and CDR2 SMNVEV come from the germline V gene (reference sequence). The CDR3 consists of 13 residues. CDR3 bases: TGTGCCAGCAGTTTACAGCCGGGGAATGGCTACACCTTC. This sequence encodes CASSLQPGNGYTF.

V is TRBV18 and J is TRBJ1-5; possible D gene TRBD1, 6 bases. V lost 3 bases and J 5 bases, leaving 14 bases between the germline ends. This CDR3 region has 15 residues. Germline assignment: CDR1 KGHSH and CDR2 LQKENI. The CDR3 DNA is TGTGCCAGCTCACCTCAGGGGCAGGGGTATCAGCCCCAGCATTTT. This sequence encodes CASSPQGQGYQPQHF.

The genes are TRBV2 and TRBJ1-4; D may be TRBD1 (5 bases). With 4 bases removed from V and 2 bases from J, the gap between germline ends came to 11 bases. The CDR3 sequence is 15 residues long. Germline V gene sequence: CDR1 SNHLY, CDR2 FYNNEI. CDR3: CASSARVKTNEKLFF. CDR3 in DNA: TGTGCCAGCAGTGCCAGGGTGAAGACTAATGAAAAACTGTTTTTT.

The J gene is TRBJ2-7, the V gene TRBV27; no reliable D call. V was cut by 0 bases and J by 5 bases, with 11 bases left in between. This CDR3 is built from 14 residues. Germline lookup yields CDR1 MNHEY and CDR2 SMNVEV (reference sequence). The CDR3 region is CASSLSPVVNEQYF. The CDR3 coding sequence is TGTGCCAGCAGTTTATCACCGGTAGTCAACGAGCAGTACTTC.

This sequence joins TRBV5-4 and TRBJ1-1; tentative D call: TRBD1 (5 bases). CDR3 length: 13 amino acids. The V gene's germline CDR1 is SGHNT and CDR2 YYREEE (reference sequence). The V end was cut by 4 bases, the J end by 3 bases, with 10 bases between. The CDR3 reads CASSPTGYTEAFF. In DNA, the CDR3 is TGTGCCAGCAGCCCTACAGGCTACACTGAAGCTTTCTTT.

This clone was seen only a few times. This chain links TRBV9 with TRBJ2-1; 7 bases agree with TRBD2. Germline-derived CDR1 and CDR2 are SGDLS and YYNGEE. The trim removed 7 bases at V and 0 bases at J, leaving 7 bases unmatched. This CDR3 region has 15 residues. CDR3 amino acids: CASGIAGSSYNEQFF. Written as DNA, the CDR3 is TGTGCCAGCGGAATAGCGGGTAGCTCCTACAATGAGCAGTTCTTC.

The CDR3 is CASSVTGRYNEQFF. The CDR3 DNA reads as TGTGCCAGCAGCGTGACAGGGAGATACAATGAGCAGTTCTTC. V gene TRBV9 combines with J gene TRBJ2-1; TRBD1 agrees at 7 bases. J lost 4 bases, V lost 2 bases, and 3 bases had no gene match. CDR3 size: 14 residues. In germline, CDR1 is SGDLS, CDR2 YYNGEE.

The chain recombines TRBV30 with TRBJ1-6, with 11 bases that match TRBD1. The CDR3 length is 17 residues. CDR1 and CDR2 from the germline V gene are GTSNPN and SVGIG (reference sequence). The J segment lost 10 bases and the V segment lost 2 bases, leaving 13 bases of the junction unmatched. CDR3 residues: CAWSPIKGQGERSPLHF. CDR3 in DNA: TGTGCCTGGAGTCCTATCAAGGGACAGGGGGAGAGATCACCCCTCCACTTT.

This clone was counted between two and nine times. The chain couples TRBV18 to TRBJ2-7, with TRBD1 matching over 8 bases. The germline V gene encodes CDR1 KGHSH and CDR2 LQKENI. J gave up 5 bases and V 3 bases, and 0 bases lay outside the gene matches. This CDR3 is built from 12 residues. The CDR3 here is CASSPTGDEQYF. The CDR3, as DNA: TGTGCCAGCTCACCGACAGGGGACGAGCAGTACTTC.

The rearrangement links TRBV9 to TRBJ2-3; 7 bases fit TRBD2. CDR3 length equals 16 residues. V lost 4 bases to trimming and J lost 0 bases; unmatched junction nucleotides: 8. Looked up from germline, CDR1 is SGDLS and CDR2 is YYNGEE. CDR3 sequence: CASSPLGGGSTDTQYF. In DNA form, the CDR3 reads TGTGCCAGCAGCCCCCTTGGCGGGGGTAGCACAGATACGCAGTATTTT.

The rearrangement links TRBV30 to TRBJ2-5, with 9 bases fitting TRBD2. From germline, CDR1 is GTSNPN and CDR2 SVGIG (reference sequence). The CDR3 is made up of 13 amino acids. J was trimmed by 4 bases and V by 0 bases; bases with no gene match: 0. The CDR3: CAWSVTSGETQYF. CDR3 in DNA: TGTGCCTGGAGTGTGACTAGCGGAGAGACCCAGTACTTC.

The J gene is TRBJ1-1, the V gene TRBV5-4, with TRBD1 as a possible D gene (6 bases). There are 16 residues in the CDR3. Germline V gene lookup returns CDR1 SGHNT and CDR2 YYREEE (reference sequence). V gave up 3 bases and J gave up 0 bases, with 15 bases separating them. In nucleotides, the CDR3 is TGTGCCAGCAGCTCCTGGGGGGGCAGTCTGAACACTGAAGCTTTCTTT. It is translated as CASSSWGGSLNTEAFF.

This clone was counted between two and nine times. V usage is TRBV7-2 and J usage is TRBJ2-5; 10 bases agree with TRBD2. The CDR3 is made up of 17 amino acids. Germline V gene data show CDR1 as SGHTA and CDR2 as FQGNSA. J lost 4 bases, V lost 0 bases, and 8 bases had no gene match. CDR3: CASSLAETSGWGETQYF. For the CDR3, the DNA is TGTGCCAGCAGCTTAGCGGAGACTAGCGGGTGGGGAGAGACCCAGTACTTC.

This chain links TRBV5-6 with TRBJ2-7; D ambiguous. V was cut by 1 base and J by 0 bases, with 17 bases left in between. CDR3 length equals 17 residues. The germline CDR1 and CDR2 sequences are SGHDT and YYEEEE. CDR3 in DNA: TGTGCCAGCAGCTTGTATATTCAATTCCCTAGCTCCTACGAGCAGTACTTC. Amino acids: CASSLYIQFPSSYEQYF.

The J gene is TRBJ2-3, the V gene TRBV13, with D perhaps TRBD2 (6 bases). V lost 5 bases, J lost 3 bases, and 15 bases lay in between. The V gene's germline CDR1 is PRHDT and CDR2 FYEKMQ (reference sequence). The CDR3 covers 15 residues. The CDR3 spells CASSPPGLGTDTQYF. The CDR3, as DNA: TGTGCCAGCAGCCCTCCGGGACTTGGAACAGATACGCAGTATTTT.

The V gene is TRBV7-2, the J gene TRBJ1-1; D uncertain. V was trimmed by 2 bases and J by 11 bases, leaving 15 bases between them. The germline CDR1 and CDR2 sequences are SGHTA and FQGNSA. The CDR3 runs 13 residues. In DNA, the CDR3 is TGTGCCAGCAGCTTAAAGGGCGGGGTGAGTGCTTTCTTT. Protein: CASSLKGGVSAFF.

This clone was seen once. CDR3 sequence reads: CAWSVGTSYNEQFF. CDR3 coding DNA: TGTGCCTGGAGTGTAGGGACAAGTTACAATGAGCAGTTCTTC. The chain recombines TRBV30 with TRBJ2-1; tentative D call: TRBD1 (6 bases). Germline CDR1 and CDR2: GTSNPN and SVGIG (reference sequence). There are 14 residues in the CDR3. The V end was cut by 0 bases, the J end by 4 bases, with 10 bases between.

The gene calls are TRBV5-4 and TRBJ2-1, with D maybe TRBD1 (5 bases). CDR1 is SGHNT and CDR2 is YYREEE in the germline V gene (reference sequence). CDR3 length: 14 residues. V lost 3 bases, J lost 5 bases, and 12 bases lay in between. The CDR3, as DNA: TGTGCCAGCAGCTCCCTGACAGAGAACAATGAGCAGTTCTTC. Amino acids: CASSSLTENNEQFF.

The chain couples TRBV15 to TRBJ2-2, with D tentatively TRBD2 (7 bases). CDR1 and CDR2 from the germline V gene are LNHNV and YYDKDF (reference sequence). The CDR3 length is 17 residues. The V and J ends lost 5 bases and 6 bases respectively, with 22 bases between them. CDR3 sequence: CATSPAKGGGLAGELFF. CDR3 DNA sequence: TGTGCCACCAGCCCGGCCAAAGGGGGGGGCCTGGCCGGGGAGCTGTTTTTT.

CDR3 sequence: CASSSRQGGADTQYF. The CDR3 DNA follows: TGTGCCAGCAGCTCTCGACAGGGGGGTGCAGATACGCAGTATTTT. V usage is TRBV9 and J usage is TRBJ2-3, with 9 bases fitting TRBD1. This CDR3 is 15 amino acids long. Germline V gene sequence: CDR1 SGDLS, CDR2 YYNGEE. Losses at the gene ends were 4 bases for V and 4 bases for J; bases not matched to a gene: 7.